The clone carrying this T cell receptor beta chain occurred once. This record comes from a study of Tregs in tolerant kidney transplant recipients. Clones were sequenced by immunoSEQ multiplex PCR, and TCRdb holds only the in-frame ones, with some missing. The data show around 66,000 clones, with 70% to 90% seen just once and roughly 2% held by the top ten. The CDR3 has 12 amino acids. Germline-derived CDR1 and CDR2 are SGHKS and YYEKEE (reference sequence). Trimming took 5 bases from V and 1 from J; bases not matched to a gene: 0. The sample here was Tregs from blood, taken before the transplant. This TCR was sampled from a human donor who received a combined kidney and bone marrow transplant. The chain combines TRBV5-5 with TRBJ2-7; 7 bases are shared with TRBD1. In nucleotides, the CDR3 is TGTGCCAGCAGGGGACAGTCCTACGAGCAGTACTTC. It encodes CASRGQSYEQYF.